The present TCR beta chain was sequenced within a study of T cells in localized non-small cell lung cancer (TCRdb year 2020). For the study in its entirety: The study examined T cell repertoires in hundreds of patients with early-stage NSCLC and compared tumors with uninvolved tumor-adjacent lungs. The cohort was made up of around 250 treatment-naive NSCLC patients whose localized lung tumors had been resected. A mean age of around 66 years was recorded for the NSCLC patients, of whom roughly 130 were male and about a hundred were female.

The paper as a whole reports these results and caveats: Because multi-region tumor sequencing was not done, intratumor heterogeneity could not be ruled out. Of the top 100 tumor clones, a median of roughly 53 were detected in paired uninvolved adjacent lung; 28 were also among that lung's top 100. Higher T cell density in blood was associated with longer overall survival, whereas higher clonality in adjacent lung was associated with shorter survival. Because the study design was exploratory, TCR variables were selected using unadjusted p-values without false-discovery rate correction. The highest T cell clonality was observed in uninvolved tumor-adjacent lung, where clonality exceeded that of tumor, suggesting that antigenic responses were more focused in uninvolved tumor-adjacent lung.

Uninvolved adjacent lung was sampled at least 2 cm away from the tumor margin, and two independent pathologists confirmed that the tissue had no atypia. At diagnosis, tumor, uninvolved tumor-adjacent lung and peripheral blood were collected and then preserved as a mix of FFPE and fresh-frozen material. The CDR3 numbers 14 residues from cysteine through phenylalanine. Of the read, only the CDR3 DNA is kept; its 42 bases are in frame from base 1. The trim is 3 bases for V and 7 bases for J, with a gap of 10 bases between the germline ends. CDR1 and CDR2, looked up from the germline V gene (reference sequence), are LNHDA and SQIVND. For this clone: The specificity of this receptor is unknown. No clone much larger than this one lies a single base away; base qualities are absent.

The immunoSEQ Assay was used to sequence TCR beta CDR3 regions from DNA. On the study's bioinformatics: To compute T cell density, TCR beta template counts were normalized to usable DNA, which was estimated by amplifying housekeeping genes. The preseqR package was used to estimate richness by extrapolating to 400,000 templates for PBMC samples and to 120,000 templates for tissue samples. Clonality was taken to be one minus Pielou's evenness. To identify tissue-enriched TCRs, differential abundance testing was run on productive amino-acid clonotypes with a minimum total count of 5 and an alpha of 0.1. Repertoire overlap between compartments was quantified with the Jaccard Index and Morisita Overlap Index. GLIPH grouped TCR beta CDR3s together with public tetramer-defined viral CDR3s, and a viral motif had to include at least three viral sequences and show V-gene enrichment. TCRdb mirrors the immuneACCESS table, restricted to in-frame sequences. Some clones are absent from its copies; in checked studies, under half trace to an unresolved V gene, and the reason for the others is unknown. V, J and clone size are those of that table, while D and trimming were read from the DNA. The sample records approximately 3,000 clones, about 25% of which are singletons. Roughly 15% of the sample rests with the top ten.

The clonotype was recovered from a man between 40 and 75 years old with stage III squamous cell lung carcinoma. Material: normal lung tissue next to the tumor, obtained before any cancer treatment. This receptor chain uses TRBV19 and TRBJ1-6; the D gene identity is not certain. In nucleotides, the sequence is TGTGCCAGTAGTATGGTGCCAGAAAATTCACCCCTCCACTTT. Its amino acids are CASSMVPENSPLHF. Outside the CDR3, residues come from the reference TRBV19 and TRBJ1-6 proteins, so the full variable domain is: DGGITQSPKYLFRKEGQNVTLSCEQNLNHDAMYWYRQDPGQGLRLIYYSQIVNDFQKGDIAEGYSVSREKKESFPLTVTSAQKNPTAFYLCASSMVPENSPLHFGNGTRLTVT.